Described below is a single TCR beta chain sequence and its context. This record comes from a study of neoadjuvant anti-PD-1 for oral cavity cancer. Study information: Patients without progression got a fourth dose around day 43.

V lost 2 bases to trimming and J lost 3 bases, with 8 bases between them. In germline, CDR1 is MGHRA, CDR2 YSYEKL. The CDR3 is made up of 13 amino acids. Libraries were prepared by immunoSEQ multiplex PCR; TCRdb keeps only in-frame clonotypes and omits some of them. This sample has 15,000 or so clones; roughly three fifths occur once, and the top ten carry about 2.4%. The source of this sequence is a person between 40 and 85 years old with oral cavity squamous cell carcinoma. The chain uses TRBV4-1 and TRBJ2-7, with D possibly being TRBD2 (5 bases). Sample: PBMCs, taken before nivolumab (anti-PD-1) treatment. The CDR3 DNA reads TGCGCCAGCAGCCAAAAACGGGACTACGAGCAGTACTTC. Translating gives CASSQKRDYEQYF.